These 25 T cell receptor beta chains were sequenced from one sample in a study of T-cell memory formation after mild COVID-19 (dated by TCRdb to the early 2020s). The library relied on 5' RACE. Sequencing instrument: Illumina NovaSeq 6000. The public reads were reprocessed in TCRdb via fastp at Q25 and MiXCR, keeping in-frame beta chains. For every CDR3 protein sequence, its rows merge into one entry that carries the most common genes and DNA. This sample has under 550,000 distinct CDR3 sequences in its table, and 15% to 20% of those were observed once. 9% to 15% of the sample rests with the top ten. The sequencing input was PBMCs or a T cell subset sorted from them (not recorded which). The receptor source for this set is an adult woman who had mild COVID-19 (a few samples of this study predate the infection). The sample titles of this study are shuffled in the database, so cell type and time point are left out; the donor was told from shared clones.

This clonotype was found many times. The J gene is TRBJ2-1, the V gene TRBV7-2; D is undetermined. The germline V gene encodes CDR1 SGHTA and CDR2 FQGNSA. This CDR3 is built from 13 residues. V was trimmed by 4 bases and J by 4 bases, leaving 8 bases between them. CDR3 amino acids: CASSSQIYNEQFF. The CDR3 DNA follows: TGTGCCAGCAGCTCCCAAATATACAATGAGCAGTTCTTC.

This clonotype has just a few counts. At one end, the junction sequence differs from germline, possibly due to a read error. This chain connects TRBV5-1 to TRBJ2-2; 7 nucleotides line up with TRBD1. The CDR3 totals 16 residues. CDR1 is SGHRS and CDR2 is YFSETQ in the germline V gene. In DNA, the CDR3 is TGCGCCAGCAGCCGGGGACAGCCAATGAACACCGGGGACCTGTTTTTT. Translated: CASSRGQPMNTGDLFF.

This chain connects TRBV30 to TRBJ1-2, with D perhaps matching TRBD1 (5 bases). Germline lookup yields CDR1 GTSNPN and CDR2 SVGIG (reference sequence). This CDR3 is 12 amino acids long. V was pared by 0 bases and J by 5 bases, with 7 bases between. DNA of the CDR3: TGTGCCTGGAGTGTTGGGGGGTATGGCTACACCTTC. Protein: CAWSVGGYGYTF.

This chain uses TRBV19 with TRBJ2-3, with D tentatively TRBD2 (5 bases). CDR1 is LNHDA, CDR2 SQIVND, per germline (reference sequence). The V end lost 2 bases, the J end lost 3 bases, and 9 bases lay between the germline ends. CDR3 size: 14 residues. CDR3 amino acids: CASSILRGTDTQYF. The CDR3 DNA reads TGTGCCAGTAGTATACTCCGAGGGACAGATACGCAGTATTTT.

This chain joins TRBV6-6 and TRBJ2-7; 9 positions match TRBD1. CDR3 size: 15 residues. CDR1 is MNHNY and CDR2 is SVGAGI in the germline V gene (reference sequence). The trim removed 7 bases at V and 2 bases at J, leaving 9 bases unmatched. CDR3: CASIEGQGFPYEQYV. In nucleotides, the CDR3 is TGTGCCAGCATAGAGGGACAGGGATTTCCCTACGAGCAGTACGTC.

This clonotype appeared many times. The chain links TRBV7-2 to TRBJ2-5; D possibly corresponds to TRBD1 (6 bases). The germline gives CDR1 SGHTA, CDR2 FQGNSA. V lost 5 bases and J 3 bases, leaving 13 bases between the germline ends. CDR3 length: 14 residues. CDR3 nucleotides: TGTGCCAGCAGCCGGCACAGGGACAAAGAGACCCAGTACTTC. This translates into CASSRHRDKETQYF.

Here the CDR3 DNA reads TGTGCCAGCAGCCCTAAGACTAGGTTAAGCTCCTACAATGAGCAGTTCTTC. Translated: CASSPKTRLSSYNEQFF. The chain links TRBV14 to TRBJ2-1; a weak D match, TRBD2 (6 bases). The CDR3 contains 17 residues. CDR1 SGHDN and CDR2 FVKESK come from the germline V gene. Trimming stripped 4 bases from V and 0 bases from J, with 16 bases between.

V usage is TRBV20-1 and J usage is TRBJ2-5, with D perhaps matching TRBD2 (6 bases). Germline values: CDR1 DFQATT, CDR2 SNEGSKA (reference sequence). The CDR3 is 15 amino acids. Trimming took 6 bases from V and 5 from J, leaving 22 bases between them. CDR3 sequence reads: CSAPPGRLGGETQYF. The CDR3 DNA follows: TGCAGTGCACCCCCGGGACGTCTCGGAGGGGAGACCCAGTACTTC.

V gene TRBV7-9 combines with J gene TRBJ2-7; D remains ambiguous. Trimming took off 4 bases at V and 3 bases at J, with 13 bases between the two ends. The CDR3 is 14 amino acids. Germline CDR1 and CDR2: SEHNR and FQNEAQ (reference sequence). The CDR3 DNA follows: TGTGCCAGCAGCTCGTCCACTCACCACTACGAGCAGTACTTC. This gives the protein CASSSSTHHYEQYF.

Note on this clonotype: A junction boundary mismatches the germline segment, possibly from a read error. J is TRBJ1-6 and V is TRBV7-6, with 8 bases that match TRBD1. This CDR3 contains 15 residues. CDR1 and CDR2 from the germline V gene are SGHVS and FNYEAQ. The CDR3 loop is CASSPGDRIGSPIHF. CDR3 DNA sequence: TGTGCCAGCAGCCCCGGGGACAGGATCGGCTCACCCATCCACTTT. The variable domain in full, completed from reference TRBV7-6 and TRBJ1-6, reads GAGVSQSPRYKVTKRGQDVALRCDPISGHVSLYWYRQALGQGPEFLTYFNYEAQQDKSGLPNDRFSAERPEGSISTLTIQRTEQRDSAMYRCASSPGDRIGSPIHFGNGTRLTVT.

This clonotype was seen a handful of times. The chain joins TRBV4-3 to TRBJ1-5; TRBD1 aligns across 7 bases. Germline V lookup: CDR1 LGHNA, CDR2 YSLEER. The CDR3 is 16 residues long. Unmatched junction bases numbered 10, after V lost 8 bases and J lost 0 bases. CDR3 nucleotide sequence: TGCGCCAGCTCCCCGACCGGGACAGCTAGCAATCAGCCCCAGCATTTT. Residues: CASSPTGTASNQPQHF.

This clonotype was counted a few times. The chain is built from TRBV9 and TRBJ2-1; no clear D. This CDR3 spans 11 amino acids. V was cut by 4 bases and J by 11 bases, with 10 bases left in between. Germline V gene sequence: CDR1 SGDLS, CDR2 YYNGEE. The CDR3 DNA is TGTGCCAGCAGCACCGCGTCGCAGCAGTTCTTC. It encodes CASSTASQQFF.

In its sample, this clonotype was seen a few times. The chain combines TRBV6-5 with TRBJ2-1; perhaps TRBD2 as D (6 bases). CDR1 MNHEY and CDR2 SVGAGI come from the germline V gene. The CDR3 consists of 14 residues. V gave up 8 bases and J gave up 2 bases, with 13 bases separating them. This CDR3 is CASGRQGAYNEQFF. As DNA, the CDR3 is TGTGCCAGCGGGAGGCAGGGTGCCTACAATGAGCAGTTCTTC.

The sample holds a few counts of this clonotype. The chain recombines TRBV3-1 with TRBJ2-3; TRBD1 matches at 7 bases. Losses at the gene ends were 0 bases for V and 1 base for J; bases not matched to a gene: 1. The CDR3 has 15 amino acids. CDR1 is LGHDT and CDR2 is YNNKEL in the germline V gene (reference sequence). In nucleotides, the CDR3 is TGTGCCAGCAGCCAAGATGACAGGGGCACAGATACGCAGTATTTT. It specifies CASSQDDRGTDTQYF.

The count of this clonotype is one. The genes are TRBV4-3 and TRBJ2-5; 8 positions match TRBD1. The J segment lost 1 base and the V segment lost 0 bases, leaving 10 bases of the junction unmatched. This CDR3 has 18 amino acids. From germline, CDR1 is LGHNA and CDR2 YSLEER. The DNA for the CDR3 is TGCGCCAGCAGCCAAGAAGGGGGCCGTGGACAGGGCCAAGAGACCCAGTACTTC. It is translated as CASSQEGGRGQGQETQYF.

This clonotype was seen a handful of times. V gene TRBV12-3 or TRBV12-4 combines with J gene TRBJ2-4; 7 bases match TRBD1. The CDR3 is made up of 11 amino acids. Losses at the gene ends were 5 bases for V and 8 bases for J; bases not matched to a gene: 0. CDR3 coding DNA: TGTGCCAGCAGTGACAGGGACATTCAGTACTTC. It encodes CASSDRDIQYF.

This clonotype was observed a handful of times. This chain uses TRBV12-3 or TRBV12-4 with TRBJ2-7, with no clear D. This CDR3 region has 14 residues. V gave up 6 bases and J gave up 4 bases, with 16 bases separating them. CDR3 sequence reads: CASSQTSGPYEQYF. CDR3 in DNA: TGTGCCAGCAGCCAGACGTCGGGCCCGTACGAGCAGTACTTC.

A few counts support this clonotype. The chain is built from TRBV19 and TRBJ1-1; D not resolved. The CDR3 length is 14 residues. Trimming shortened V by 1 base and J by 2 bases, and 8 bases separated the two germline ends. Germline-derived CDR1 and CDR2 are LNHDA and SQIVND (reference sequence). CDR3 residues: CASSIGQANTEAFF. The CDR3 DNA is TGTGCCAGTAGTATAGGGCAGGCCAACACTGAAGCTTTCTTT.

The chain is built from TRBV12-3 or TRBV12-4 and TRBJ2-7; 8 positions match TRBD2. This CDR3 has 14 amino acids. J lost 5 bases, V lost 4 bases, and 7 bases had no gene match. Here the CDR3 reads CASSYGGRFHEQYF. The CDR3 DNA reads TGTGCCAGCAGTTATGGCGGGAGGTTTCACGAGCAGTACTTC.

This clonotype has a handful of counts. The chain is built from TRBV6-5 and TRBJ1-1; D unclear. The length of the CDR3 is 14 residues. V lost 4 bases, J lost 1 base, and 10 bases lay in between. Germline lookup yields CDR1 MNHEY and CDR2 SVGAGI. CDR3 bases: TGTGCCAGCAGTTCCTACCGAACGAACACTGAAGCTTTCTTT. Its translation is CASSSYRTNTEAFF.

This clonotype was detected ten times or more. The chain employs TRBV7-8 and TRBJ2-3; tentatively, D is TRBD1 (5 bases). Deletions cut 2 bases from V and 1 base from J, with 19 bases between. Per the germline V gene, CDR1 is SGHVS and CDR2 is FQNEAQ. The CDR3 has 18 amino acids. As DNA, the CDR3 is TGTGCCAGCAGCTTATACACCATAAAGAAGACAGGCACAGATACGCAGTATTTT. Translated, it gives CASSLYTIKKTGTDTQYF. Using reference TRBV7-8 and TRBJ2-3 for the parts outside the CDR3, the full variable domain is GAGVSQSPRYKVAKRGQDVALRCDPISGHVSLFWYQQALGQGPEFLTYFQNEAQLDKSGLPSDRFFAERPEGSVSTLKIQRTQQEDSAVYLCASSLYTIKKTGTDTQYFGPGTRLTVL.

V gene TRBV6-6 combines with J gene TRBJ1-1, with 12 nucleotides matching TRBD1. The V gene end was trimmed by 6 bases and the J gene end by 3 bases; junction bases not matched to a gene: 17. The CDR3 has 19 amino acids. Germline CDR1 reads MNHNY; CDR2 reads SVGAGI (reference sequence). DNA of the CDR3: TGTGCCAGCAGCCACGCTACGTTTGGGACAGGGGGCTTTGACACTGAAGCTTTCTTT. Protein product: CASSHATFGTGGFDTEAFF.

The gene calls are TRBV24-1 and TRBJ2-5; 8 bases map to TRBD1. This CDR3 has 16 amino acids. Germline CDR1 is KGHDR and CDR2 is SFDVKD. J lost 5 bases, V lost 3 bases, and 10 bases had no gene match. The CDR3 reads CATSDPRQGRLETQYF. Here the CDR3 DNA reads TGTGCCACCAGTGATCCTCGACAGGGGCGGTTGGAGACCCAGTACTTC.

This clonotype was counted a few times. The CDR3 nucleotides read TGTGCCAGCAGCCAAGCCTCGGCTAGCGGGGGGAACACAGATACGCAGTATTTT. Its translation: CASSQASASGGNTDTQYF. The chain carries TRBV3-1 and TRBJ2-3; 11 nucleotides align to TRBD2. The germline V gene encodes CDR1 LGHDT and CDR2 YNNKEL (reference sequence). After removal of 1 base from V and 2 bases from J, the junction contained 8 bases not matched to a gene. The CDR3 covers 18 residues.

This clonotype appeared a few times. The rearrangement joins TRBV24-1 to TRBJ1-1, with 9 bases fitting TRBD1. CDR1 is KGHDR, CDR2 SFDVKD, per germline. CDR3 length: 16 amino acids. The V segment lost 9 bases and the J segment 3 bases; nucleotides outside the gene matches: 13. The CDR3 reads CATDRDRVGKDTEAFF. The CDR3 DNA reads as TGTGCCACCGACCGGGACAGGGTAGGTAAGGACACTGAAGCTTTCTTT.